Listed below are T cell receptor beta chains from one sample, sequenced in a study of T cells in Graves' hyperthyroidism and ophthalmopathy. TCRdb processed the multiplex PCR reads anew with MiXCR; each CDR3 protein has one entry. The sample holds 700,000 to 950,000 distinct CDR3 sequences, approximately 36% seen once. The sequenced material came from blood. The receptors originated from a woman aged 40 to 50 with Graves' hyperthyroidism. Each CDR3 is given with its conserved first and last residue. Each record gives: V gene, J gene, clone size, D gene, CDR3 DNA, CDR3 protein. A D gene is named only where the DNA matches it firmly. Some rows have no size entry. The others give once, few or many, or a class for an expanded clone.

v_call: TRBV29-1; j_call: TRBJ1-2; clone_size: -; d_call: TRBD1; cdr3_nt: TGCAGCGTTAAAGCGGGACAGCTGACCTACACCTTC; cdr3_aa: CSVKAGQLTYTF
v_call: TRBV29-1; j_call: TRBJ1-2; clone_size: few; d_call: -; cdr3_nt: TGCAGCGTCTGGGGACAATCCCCCGGTGGCTACACCTTC; cdr3_aa: CSVWGQSPGGYTF
v_call: TRBV6-2/TRBV6-3; j_call: TRBJ1-1; clone_size: -; d_call: TRBD1; cdr3_nt: TGTGCCAGCAGTATTTCCGGGACAGCGTACACTGAAGCTTTCTTT; cdr3_aa: CASSISGTAYTEAFF
v_call: TRBV20-1; j_call: TRBJ2-1; clone_size: -; d_call: -; cdr3_nt: TGCAGTGCCGACAAGGGACGTTACAATGAGCAGTTCTTC; cdr3_aa: CSADKGRYNEQFF
v_call: TRBV20-1; j_call: TRBJ1-2; clone_size: -; d_call: -; cdr3_nt: TGCAGTGCCATGCCGACTGGAAAATTAGTCTATGGCTACACCTTC; cdr3_aa: CSAMPTGKLVYGYTF
v_call: TRBV2; j_call: TRBJ2-5; clone_size: -; d_call: TRBD2; cdr3_nt: TGTGCCAGCACCACGGGACTAAGGATGGACCGGGAGACCCAGTACTTC; cdr3_aa: CASTTGLRMDRETQYF
v_call: TRBV7-2; j_call: TRBJ2-7; clone_size: -; d_call: -; cdr3_nt: TGTGCCAGCCGGCCTGGGACAAATCTCCAAAACGAGCAGTACTTC; cdr3_aa: CASRPGTNLQNEQYF
v_call: TRBV5-6; j_call: TRBJ2-5; clone_size: -; d_call: -; cdr3_nt: TGTGCCAGCAAGGGGTTTCCCCCTCAAGAGACCCAGTACTTC; cdr3_aa: CASKGFPPQETQYF
v_call: TRBV3-1; j_call: TRBJ2-7; clone_size: few; d_call: -; cdr3_nt: TGTGCCAGCAGCCAAGGACAGCACTACGAGCAGTACTTC; cdr3_aa: CASSQGQHYEQYF
v_call: TRBV20-1; j_call: TRBJ2-7; clone_size: few; d_call: -; cdr3_nt: TGCAGTGCTAGAGGGACGCCGAGCTCCTACGAGCAGTACTTC; cdr3_aa: CSARGTPSSYEQYF
v_call: TRBV20-1; j_call: TRBJ2-7; clone_size: -; d_call: TRBD2; cdr3_nt: TGCAGTGCTAGAGGACTAGCGGTACTCTACGAGCAGTACTTC; cdr3_aa: CSARGLAVLYEQYF
v_call: TRBV5-1; j_call: TRBJ1-1; clone_size: -; d_call: TRBD1; cdr3_nt: TGCGCCAGCAGCTTTCAGGGGGCGCCTGAAGCTTTCTTT; cdr3_aa: CASSFQGAPEAFF
v_call: TRBV6-5; j_call: TRBJ1-4; clone_size: few; d_call: -; cdr3_nt: TGTGCCAGCAGGGCAGGGACCGAAAAACTGTTTTTT; cdr3_aa: CASRAGTEKLFF
v_call: TRBV29-1; j_call: TRBJ2-7; clone_size: few; d_call: -; cdr3_nt: TGCAGCGCTTCAGGACAGCTAAAGTGGCAGTACTTC; cdr3_aa: CSASGQLKWQYF
v_call: TRBV10-3; j_call: TRBJ1-5; clone_size: -; d_call: TRBD1; cdr3_nt: TGTGCCAGCAGCGACACAGGGGGCCAAAATCAGCCCCAGCATTTT; cdr3_aa: CASSDTGGQNQPQHF
v_call: TRBV24-1; j_call: TRBJ2-5; clone_size: -; d_call: -; cdr3_nt: TGTGCCAGCAGTGAATCTAGGTCTAACCAAGAGACCCAGTACTTC; cdr3_aa: CASSESRSNQETQYF
v_call: TRBV14; j_call: TRBJ1-2; clone_size: -; d_call: -; cdr3_nt: TGTGCCAGCAGCCAAGATCCACCGCCTAGGGTTCTGAATGGCTACACCTTC; cdr3_aa: CASSQDPPPRVLNGYTF
v_call: TRBV19; j_call: TRBJ1-5; clone_size: many; d_call: TRBD1; cdr3_nt: TGTGCCAGTAGTATTCCGGACAGGGGAAGAGTCCAGCATTTT; cdr3_aa: CASSIPDRGRVQHF
v_call: TRBV11-2; j_call: TRBJ2-7; clone_size: -; d_call: TRBD1; cdr3_nt: TGTGCCAGCAGCCAGACAGGGTTCAACGAGCAGTACTTC; cdr3_aa: CASSQTGFNEQYF
v_call: TRBV11-3; j_call: TRBJ2-2; clone_size: -; d_call: -; cdr3_nt: TGTGCCAGCAGCTTACGGGGATCCCACACCGGGGAGCTGTTTTTT; cdr3_aa: CASSLRGSHTGELFF
v_call: TRBV10-3; j_call: TRBJ1-4; clone_size: -; d_call: -; cdr3_nt: TGTGCCATCAGCCCGGCGGGGGAAAAACTGTTCTTT; cdr3_aa: CAISPAGEKLFF
v_call: TRBV29-1; j_call: TRBJ1-2; clone_size: -; d_call: TRBD1; cdr3_nt: TGCAGCGTTGAGGGTGACAGGGGGCGCGGCGCCTATGGCTACACCTTC; cdr3_aa: CSVEGDRGRGAYGYTF
v_call: TRBV5-1; j_call: TRBJ2-7; clone_size: -; d_call: -; cdr3_nt: TGCGCCAGCAGCCAAGATAGGCAGGGGCAACTCTACGAGCAGTACTTC; cdr3_aa: CASSQDRQGQLYEQYF
v_call: TRBV7-9; j_call: TRBJ1-3; clone_size: many; d_call: -; cdr3_nt: TGTGCCAGCAGCTTAGTGCGGGTCTCTGGAAACACCATATATTTT; cdr3_aa: CASSLVRVSGNTIYF
v_call: TRBV7-6; j_call: TRBJ1-3; clone_size: many; d_call: TRBD1; cdr3_nt: TGTGCCAGCAGCTTAGACTCGACAGGGCGACGCTCTGGAAACACCATATATTTT; cdr3_aa: CASSLDSTGRRSGNTIYF
v_call: TRBV19; j_call: TRBJ1-2; clone_size: many; d_call: TRBD1; cdr3_nt: TGTGCCAGTAGTAGTATCGGGACAGATCGAAATGGCTACACCTTC; cdr3_aa: CASSSIGTDRNGYTF
v_call: TRBV12-3/TRBV12-4; j_call: TRBJ1-1; clone_size: few; d_call: -; cdr3_nt: TGTGCCAGCAGCCTAGCGGGACGGTGGAACACTGAAGCTTTCTTT; cdr3_aa: CASSLAGRWNTEAFF
v_call: TRBV2; j_call: TRBJ1-5; clone_size: -; d_call: -; cdr3_nt: TGTGCCAGCAGTTACCGATTGGGGCGAGATCGTCAGCCCCAGCATTTT; cdr3_aa: CASSYRLGRDRQPQHF
v_call: TRBV20-1; j_call: TRBJ2-1; clone_size: -; d_call: TRBD2; cdr3_nt: TGCAGTGCTAGCCCCAGCGGGAGGATCTACAATGAGCAGTTCTTC; cdr3_aa: CSASPSGRIYNEQFF
v_call: TRBV5-5; j_call: TRBJ1-2; clone_size: many; d_call: TRBD1; cdr3_nt: TGTGCCAGCGGACAGACAGGGTTGGTCGGCTACACCTTC; cdr3_aa: CASGQTGLVGYTF
v_call: TRBV20-1; j_call: TRBJ1-6; clone_size: few; d_call: -; cdr3_nt: TGCAGTGCCACAAATATGGGAGGAGGGAGTTCACCCCTCCACTTT; cdr3_aa: CSATNMGGGSSPLHF
v_call: TRBV19; j_call: TRBJ1-6; clone_size: few; d_call: TRBD1; cdr3_nt: TGTGCCAGTAGTGGGACAGGGGGCGTAAATAATTCACCCCTCCACTTT; cdr3_aa: CASSGTGGVNNSPLHF
v_call: TRBV12-3/TRBV12-4; j_call: TRBJ1-2; clone_size: few; d_call: -; cdr3_nt: TGTGCCAGCTCACCACCGGAGAGCACTAACTATGGCTACACCTTC; cdr3_aa: CASSPPESTNYGYTF
v_call: TRBV7-2; j_call: TRBJ2-7; clone_size: -; d_call: -; cdr3_nt: TGTGCCAGCAGCTCCTATTTAGGCAATTACGAGCAGTACTTC; cdr3_aa: CASSSYLGNYEQYF
v_call: TRBV4-3; j_call: TRBJ2-6; clone_size: many; d_call: -; cdr3_nt: TGCGCCAGCGGCCGGAGTGGGGCCAACGTCCTGACTTTC; cdr3_aa: CASGRSGANVLTF
v_call: TRBV11-3; j_call: TRBJ2-7; clone_size: many; d_call: TRBD1; cdr3_nt: TGTGCCAGCAGCTTCACAGGGGACGAGCAGTACTTC; cdr3_aa: CASSFTGDEQYF
v_call: TRBV7-2; j_call: TRBJ1-1; clone_size: few; d_call: -; cdr3_nt: TGTGCCAGCAGCTTTTTTCATCAAGTAGCTTTCTTT; cdr3_aa: CASSFFHQVAFF
v_call: TRBV29-1; j_call: TRBJ2-1; clone_size: -; d_call: -; cdr3_nt: TGCAGCGCCGCAAGGGGAAGTGACCACAATGAGCAGTTCTTC; cdr3_aa: CSAARGSDHNEQFF
v_call: TRBV3-1; j_call: TRBJ2-5; clone_size: -; d_call: -; cdr3_nt: TGTGCCAGCAGCCGAGGGGGTGAGGAGACCCAGTACTTC; cdr3_aa: CASSRGGEETQYF
v_call: TRBV29-1; j_call: TRBJ1-2; clone_size: many; d_call: -; cdr3_nt: TGCAGCGTTGAAGGCTCATCTAACTATGGCTACACCTTC; cdr3_aa: CSVEGSSNYGYTF
v_call: TRBV5-1; j_call: TRBJ2-2; clone_size: -; d_call: -; cdr3_nt: TGCGCCAGCAGCCTTATTCACAGGGGTCAGCGGGGGCTGTTTTTT; cdr3_aa: CASSLIHRGQRGLFF
v_call: TRBV7-9; j_call: TRBJ1-1; clone_size: -; d_call: TRBD1; cdr3_nt: TGTGCCAGCAGCTTTGGGGGACAGGGGGAAGCTTTCTTT; cdr3_aa: CASSFGGQGEAFF
v_call: TRBV2; j_call: TRBJ1-3; clone_size: many; d_call: -; cdr3_nt: TGTGCCAGCAGAACAGAAGGAAACACCATATATTTT; cdr3_aa: CASRTEGNTIYF
v_call: TRBV12-3/TRBV12-4; j_call: TRBJ1-2; clone_size: many; d_call: -; cdr3_nt: TGTGCCAGCAGTTCGGGGTCCTATGGCTACACCTTC; cdr3_aa: CASSSGSYGYTF
v_call: TRBV6-5; j_call: TRBJ1-3; clone_size: -; d_call: -; cdr3_nt: TGTGCCAGCAGTTACTCGGACGTTTCTCACTCTGGAAACACCATATATTTT; cdr3_aa: CASSYSDVSHSGNTIYF
v_call: TRBV29-1; j_call: TRBJ1-2; clone_size: few; d_call: -; cdr3_nt: TGCAGCGTTGATTACATCCCGGGGTATGGCTACACCTTC; cdr3_aa: CSVDYIPGYGYTF
v_call: TRBV4-1; j_call: TRBJ2-5; clone_size: few; d_call: TRBD2; cdr3_nt: TGCGCCAGCAGCCTAGCTCCCTCGGGCGGGGGTCAGGAGACCCAGTACTTC; cdr3_aa: CASSLAPSGGGQETQYF
v_call: TRBV13; j_call: TRBJ1-1; clone_size: many; d_call: -; cdr3_nt: TGTGCCAGCAGCTCCGATCTGAACACTGAAGCTTTCTTT; cdr3_aa: CASSSDLNTEAFF
v_call: TRBV12-3/TRBV12-4; j_call: TRBJ2-7; clone_size: -; d_call: -; cdr3_nt: TGTGCCAGCAGTTTCGGACAGATCGAATCTGCCTACGAGCAGTACTTC; cdr3_aa: CASSFGQIESAYEQYF
v_call: TRBV10-3; j_call: TRBJ1-4; clone_size: -; d_call: -; cdr3_nt: TGTGCCATCAGTGAGGCAGGGCAGCGGAGTGAAAAACTGTTTTTT; cdr3_aa: CAISEAGQRSEKLFF
v_call: TRBV7-2; j_call: TRBJ2-7; clone_size: -; d_call: TRBD2; cdr3_nt: TGTGCCAGCAGCTTACTAGCGGGAGTCTCCTACGAGCAGTACTTC; cdr3_aa: CASSLLAGVSYEQYF
v_call: TRBV7-2; j_call: TRBJ2-6; clone_size: -; d_call: -; cdr3_nt: TGTGCCAGCAGCTTAGATGGGACTTATTGGGCCAACGTCCTGACTTTC; cdr3_aa: CASSLDGTYWANVLTF
v_call: TRBV4-3; j_call: TRBJ1-1; clone_size: -; d_call: TRBD1; cdr3_nt: TGCGCCAGCAGCCAAGATCAACAGGGGGCCCGTATGGGAACTGAAGCTTTCTTT; cdr3_aa: CASSQDQQGARMGTEAFF
v_call: TRBV6-1; j_call: TRBJ2-5; clone_size: many; d_call: -; cdr3_nt: TGTGCCAGCAGTGAATGGTTAGGGGCAGCGCAAGAGACCCAGTACTTC; cdr3_aa: CASSEWLGAAQETQYF